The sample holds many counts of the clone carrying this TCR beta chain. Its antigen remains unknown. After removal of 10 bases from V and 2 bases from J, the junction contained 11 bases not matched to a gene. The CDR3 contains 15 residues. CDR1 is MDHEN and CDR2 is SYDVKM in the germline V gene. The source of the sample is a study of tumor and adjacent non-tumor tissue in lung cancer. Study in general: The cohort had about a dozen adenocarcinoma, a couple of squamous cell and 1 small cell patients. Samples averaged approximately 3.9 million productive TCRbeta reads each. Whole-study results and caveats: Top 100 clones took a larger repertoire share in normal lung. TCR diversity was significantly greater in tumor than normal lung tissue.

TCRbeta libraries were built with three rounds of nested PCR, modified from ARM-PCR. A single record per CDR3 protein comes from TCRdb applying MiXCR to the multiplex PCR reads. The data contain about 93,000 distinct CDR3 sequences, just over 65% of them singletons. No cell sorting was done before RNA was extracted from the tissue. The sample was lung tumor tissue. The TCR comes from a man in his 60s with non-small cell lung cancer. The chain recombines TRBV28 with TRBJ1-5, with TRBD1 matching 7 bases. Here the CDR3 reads CATTRTGVGNQPQHF. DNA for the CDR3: TGTGCCACGACCCGGACAGGAGTAGGCAATCAGCCCCAGCATTTT.